The 8 T cell receptor beta chains reported below all come from one sample, sequenced in a study of T cell responses to AZD1222 COVID-19 vaccine. Sequencing used immunoSEQ multiplex PCR; TCRdb keeps in-frame clones, though not all of them. The table lists 130,000 to 150,000 clones, over 80% of them singletons. This material consisted of peripheral blood, taken on day 0 of MenACWY control vaccination. The receptors originated from an adult in good health.

V and J are TRBV19 and TRBJ2-1, with D perhaps TRBD1 (7 bases). The V gene lost 4 bases and the J gene lost 1 base, with 11 bases spanning the gap. CDR1 LNHDA and CDR2 SQIVND come from the germline V gene (reference sequence). The CDR3 runs 15 residues. The CDR3 DNA is TGTGCCAGTAGTAAGACAGGGACTTCCTACAATGAGCAGTTCTTC. Protein product: CASSKTGTSYNEQFF. Based on the CDR3 plus reference TRBV19 and TRBJ2-1, the full variable domain is DGGITQSPKYLFRKEGQNVTLSCEQNLNHDAMYWYRQDPGQGLRLIYYSQIVNDFQKGDIAEGYSVSREKKESFPLTVTSAQKNPTAFYLCASSKTGTSYNEQFFGPGTRLTVL.

The chain joins TRBV7-2 to TRBJ2-7; no firm D call. This CDR3 comprises 15 residues. Trimming pared 1 base from V and 0 bases from J, leaving 10 bases between. CDR1 and CDR2 (germline): SGHTA, FQGNSA. DNA for the CDR3: TGTGCCAGCAGCTTAGACAGCACAAGCTCCTACGAGCAGTACTTC. It yields the protein CASSLDSTSSYEQYF.

The chain links TRBV5-1 to TRBJ2-3; D not certain. Germline assignment: CDR1 SGHRS and CDR2 YFSETQ. This CDR3 has 15 amino acids. V was pared by 0 bases and J by 0 bases, with 8 bases between. CDR3 DNA sequence: TGCGCCAGCAGCTTGGTGCCTCCTAGCACAGATACGCAGTATTTT. Translating gives CASSLVPPSTDTQYF.

V gene TRBV19 combines with J gene TRBJ2-1, with 13 nucleotides matching TRBD2. Germline V gives CDR1 LNHDA, CDR2 SQIVND (reference sequence). The trim removed 5 bases at V and 3 bases at J, leaving 4 bases unmatched. The CDR3 length is 16 residues. The CDR3 region has the DNA TGTGCCAGTAGTTTCAGACTAGCGGGAGGCTACAATGAGCAGTTCTTC. Amino acids: CASSFRLAGGYNEQFF.

CDR3 sequence: CASRRDRNQPQHF. DNA of the CDR3: TGTGCCAGCAGACGGGACAGAAATCAGCCCCAGCATTTT. The V gene is TRBV2, the J gene TRBJ1-5, with TRBD1 matching 7 bases. Germline trimming cut 6 bases from V and 4 bases from J; bases unmatched to any gene: 3. Germline V lookup: CDR1 SNHLY, CDR2 FYNNEI. The CDR3 covers 13 residues.

J is TRBJ2-7 and V is TRBV28; unclear D gene. The CDR3 consists of 12 residues. CDR1 is MDHEN, CDR2 SYDVKM, per germline. V lost 3 bases and J lost 5, with 8 bases in between. The CDR3 here is CASSFWRDEQYF. CDR3 nucleotides: TGTGCCAGCAGTTTTTGGCGTGACGAGCAGTACTTC.

The chain uses TRBV5-4 and TRBJ1-6; TRBD1 might be the D (5 bases). V was pared by 4 bases and J by 7 bases, with 12 bases between. In germline, CDR1 is SGHNT, CDR2 YYREEE (reference sequence). The CDR3 has 14 residues. This chain's CDR3 is CASSPGWGNSPLHF. The CDR3 DNA is TGTGCCAGCAGCCCTGGCTGGGGGAATTCACCCCTCCACTTT.

The chain employs TRBV7-9 and TRBJ1-1, with 7 positions matching TRBD1. J was trimmed by 6 bases and V by 5 bases; bases with no gene match: 12. From germline, CDR1 is SEHNR and CDR2 FQNEAQ (reference sequence). CDR3 length: 15 residues. CDR3 nucleotides: TGTGCCAGCAGCCCCCCGACAGGGATAAGGGCTGAAGCTTTCTTT. Translating gives CASSPPTGIRAEAFF.